The present T cell receptor beta chain was sequenced within a study of Graves' ophthalmopathy and Graves' hyperthyroidism. Whole-study findings and limits: A 13-signature model separated ophthalmopathy from stable hyperthyroidism, about 90% sensitivity, just over 80% specificity. Progression of ophthalmopathy was predicted by the model with about 67% sensitivity and around 72% specificity.

Transcripts of RNA were the source for amplifying TCR beta CDR3 regions. Second-round multiplex PCR came after first-round RT-PCR with HTBI primers. TCRdb re-called the multiplex PCR reads through MiXCR, storing one row per CDR3 protein. The repertoire includes 150,000 to 200,000 distinct CDR3 sequences, around 39% of them detected once, and approximately 8.9% sits in the top ten. In the case of this clonotype: What it binds is not known.

CDR1 and CDR2 from the germline V gene are SNHLY and FYNNEI. This CDR3 region has 10 residues. V lost 7 bases and J 11 bases, leaving 12 bases between the germline ends. What was sequenced was peripheral blood. V gene TRBV2 combines with J gene TRBJ2-7; the D gene could be TRBD1 or TRBD2 (5 bases each). The sequence was collected from a young man with Graves' ophthalmopathy. The CDR3 region is CASTDGAKYF. As DNA, the CDR3 is TGTGCCAGCACCGACGGGGCGAAGTACTTC.